This T cell receptor beta chain was obtained from a study of STAT5B mutations in CD4+ large granular lymphocyte leukemia. Some clones are missing from TCRdb's copy, which holds only in-frame ones; the method was immunoSEQ multiplex PCR. The sample carries around 30,000 clones, about 76% recorded once. Germline CDR1 is GTSNPN and CDR2 is SVGIG (reference sequence). The CDR3 loop spans 15 amino acids. With 0 bases removed from V and 0 bases from J, the gap between germline ends came to 9 bases. The source material was CD4+ T cells from blood buffy coats. V is TRBV30 and J is TRBJ2-1; D unclear. The origin of this receptor is a human donor in good health. The CDR3 sequence: CAWSVRSSSYNEQFF. Written as DNA, the CDR3 is TGTGCCTGGAGTGTACGGTCGAGCTCCTACAATGAGCAGTTCTTC.